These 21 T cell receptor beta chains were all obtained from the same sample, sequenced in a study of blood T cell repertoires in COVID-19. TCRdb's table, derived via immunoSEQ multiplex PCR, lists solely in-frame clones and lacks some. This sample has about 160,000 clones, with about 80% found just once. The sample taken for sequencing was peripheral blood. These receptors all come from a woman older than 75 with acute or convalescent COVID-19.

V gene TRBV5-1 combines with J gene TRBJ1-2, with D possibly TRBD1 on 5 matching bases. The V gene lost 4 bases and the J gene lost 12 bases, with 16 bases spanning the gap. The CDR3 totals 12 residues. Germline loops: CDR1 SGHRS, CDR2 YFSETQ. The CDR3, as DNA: TGCGCCAGCAGCCCCGGGACTCCTTTTAACACCTTC. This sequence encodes CASSPGTPFNTF.

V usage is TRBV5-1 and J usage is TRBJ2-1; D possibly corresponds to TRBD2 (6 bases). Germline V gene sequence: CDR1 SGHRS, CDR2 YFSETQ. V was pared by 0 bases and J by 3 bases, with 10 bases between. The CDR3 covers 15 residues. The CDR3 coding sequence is TGCGCCAGCAGCTTGGTAGCGGCAGTCTACAATGAGCAGTTCTTC. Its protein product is CASSLVAAVYNEQFF.

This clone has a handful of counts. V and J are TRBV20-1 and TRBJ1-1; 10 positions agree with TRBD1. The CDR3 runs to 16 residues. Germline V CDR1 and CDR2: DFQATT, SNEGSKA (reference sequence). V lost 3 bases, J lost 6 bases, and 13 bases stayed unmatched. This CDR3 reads CSASTRDRGPRAEAFF. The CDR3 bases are TGCAGTGCTAGTACCCGGGACAGGGGCCCAAGAGCTGAAGCTTTCTTT.

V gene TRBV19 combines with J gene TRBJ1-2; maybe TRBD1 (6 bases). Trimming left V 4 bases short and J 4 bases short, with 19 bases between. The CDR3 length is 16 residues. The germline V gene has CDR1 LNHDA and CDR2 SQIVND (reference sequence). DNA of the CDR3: TGTGCCAGTAGTACCACCGGGACACCAGGAGCCTATGGCTACACCTTC. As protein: CASSTTGTPGAYGYTF.

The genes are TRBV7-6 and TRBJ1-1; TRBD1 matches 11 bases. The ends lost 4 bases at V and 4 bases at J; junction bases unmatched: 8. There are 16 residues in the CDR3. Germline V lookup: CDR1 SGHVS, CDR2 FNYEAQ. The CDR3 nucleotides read TGTGCCAGCAGCTCCGGACAGGGGGCTGGGGGCACTGAAGCTTTCTTT. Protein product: CASSSGQGAGGTEAFF.

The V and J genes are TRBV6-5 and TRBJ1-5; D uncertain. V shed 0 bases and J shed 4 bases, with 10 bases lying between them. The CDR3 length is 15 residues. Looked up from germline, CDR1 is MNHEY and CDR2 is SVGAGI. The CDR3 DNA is TGTGCCAGCAGTTACTCAGGAGGCCGGAATCAGCCCCAGCATTTT. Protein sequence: CASSYSGGRNQPQHF.

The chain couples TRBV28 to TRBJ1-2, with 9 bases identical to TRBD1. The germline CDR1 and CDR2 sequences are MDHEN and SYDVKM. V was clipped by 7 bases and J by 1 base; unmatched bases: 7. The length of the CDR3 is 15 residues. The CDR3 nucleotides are TGTGCCAGCACCACAGGGGGCGCGGGTAACTATGGCTACACCTTC. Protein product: CASTTGGAGNYGYTF.

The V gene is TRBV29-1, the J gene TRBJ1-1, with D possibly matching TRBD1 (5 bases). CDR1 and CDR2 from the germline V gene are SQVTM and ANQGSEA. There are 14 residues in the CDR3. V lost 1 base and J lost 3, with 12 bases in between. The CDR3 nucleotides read TGCAGCGTTGAAGGGGGGGAGCGGTACACTGAAGCTTTCTTT. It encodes CSVEGGERYTEAFF.

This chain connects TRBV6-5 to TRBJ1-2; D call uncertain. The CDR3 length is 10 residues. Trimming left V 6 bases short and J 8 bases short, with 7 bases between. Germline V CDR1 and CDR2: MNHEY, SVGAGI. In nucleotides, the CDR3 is TGTGCCAGCAGCGCTATCGGCTACACCTTC. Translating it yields CASSAIGYTF.

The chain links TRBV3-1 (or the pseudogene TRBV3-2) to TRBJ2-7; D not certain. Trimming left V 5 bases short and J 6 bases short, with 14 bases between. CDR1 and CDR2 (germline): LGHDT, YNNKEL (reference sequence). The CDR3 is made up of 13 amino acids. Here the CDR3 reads CASSDLDLSEQYF. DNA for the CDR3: TGTGCCAGCAGCGATTTAGACTTGAGCGAGCAGTACTTC.

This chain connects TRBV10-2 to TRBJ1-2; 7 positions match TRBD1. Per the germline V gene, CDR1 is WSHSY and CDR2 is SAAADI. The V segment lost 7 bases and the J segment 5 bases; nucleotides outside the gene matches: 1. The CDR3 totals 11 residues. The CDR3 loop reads CASKTGYGYTF. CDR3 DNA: TGCGCCAGCAAGACAGGGTATGGCTACACCTTC.

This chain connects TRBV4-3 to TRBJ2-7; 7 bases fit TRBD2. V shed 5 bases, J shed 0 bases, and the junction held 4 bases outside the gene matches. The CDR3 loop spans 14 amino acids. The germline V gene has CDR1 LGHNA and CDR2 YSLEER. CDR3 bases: TGCGCCAGCAGCTCCCAGCGGGACTCCTACGAGCAGTACTTC. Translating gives CASSSQRDSYEQYF.

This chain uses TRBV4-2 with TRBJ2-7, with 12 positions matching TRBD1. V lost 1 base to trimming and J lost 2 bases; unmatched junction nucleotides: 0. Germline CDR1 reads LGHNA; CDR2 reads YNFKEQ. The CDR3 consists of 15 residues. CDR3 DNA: TGTGCCAGCAGCCAAGGGGACAGGGGGCCCTACGAGCAGTACTTC. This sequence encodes CASSQGDRGPYEQYF.

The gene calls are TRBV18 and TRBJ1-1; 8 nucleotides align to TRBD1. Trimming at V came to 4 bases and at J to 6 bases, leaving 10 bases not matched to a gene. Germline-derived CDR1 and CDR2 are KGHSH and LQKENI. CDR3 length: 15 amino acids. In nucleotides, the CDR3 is TGTGCCAGCTCACGAACGACAGGGGATCCGGCTGAAGCTTTCTTT. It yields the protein CASSRTTGDPAEAFF.

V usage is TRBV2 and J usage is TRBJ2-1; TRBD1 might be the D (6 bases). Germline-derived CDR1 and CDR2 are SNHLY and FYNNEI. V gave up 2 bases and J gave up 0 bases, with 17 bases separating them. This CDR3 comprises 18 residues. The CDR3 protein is CASSERAGAEYSYNEQFF. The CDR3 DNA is TGTGCCAGCAGTGAAAGGGCAGGGGCCGAGTACTCCTACAATGAGCAGTTCTTC.

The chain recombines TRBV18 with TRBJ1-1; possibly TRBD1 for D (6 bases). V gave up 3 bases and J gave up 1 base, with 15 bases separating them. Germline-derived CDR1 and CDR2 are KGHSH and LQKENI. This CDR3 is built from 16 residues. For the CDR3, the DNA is TGTGCCAGCTCACCGTCAGGGGTGGGCAGGAACACTGAAGCTTTCTTT. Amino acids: CASSPSGVGRNTEAFF.

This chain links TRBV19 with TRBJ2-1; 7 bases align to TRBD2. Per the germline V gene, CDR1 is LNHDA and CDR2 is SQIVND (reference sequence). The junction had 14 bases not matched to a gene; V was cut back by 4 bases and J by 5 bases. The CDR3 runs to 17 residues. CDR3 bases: TGTGCCAGTAGTACCCGCCTCAGGGTAGCGGGCGACAATGAGCAGTTCTTC. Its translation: CASSTRLRVAGDNEQFF.

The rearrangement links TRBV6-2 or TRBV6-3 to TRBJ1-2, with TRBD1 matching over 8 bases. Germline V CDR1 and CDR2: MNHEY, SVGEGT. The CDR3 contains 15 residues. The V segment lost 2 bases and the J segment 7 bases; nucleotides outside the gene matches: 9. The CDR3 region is CASSYRQGAIGGYTF. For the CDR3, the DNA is TGTGCCAGCAGTTACCGGCAGGGGGCAATTGGTGGCTACACCTTC.

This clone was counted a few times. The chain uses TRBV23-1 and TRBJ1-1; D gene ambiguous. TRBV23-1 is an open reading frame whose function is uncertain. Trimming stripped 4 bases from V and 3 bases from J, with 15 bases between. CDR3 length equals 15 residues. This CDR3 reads CASSPGPSPDTEAFF. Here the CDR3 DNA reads TGCGCCAGCAGTCCGGGCCCTAGCCCGGACACTGAAGCTTTCTTT.

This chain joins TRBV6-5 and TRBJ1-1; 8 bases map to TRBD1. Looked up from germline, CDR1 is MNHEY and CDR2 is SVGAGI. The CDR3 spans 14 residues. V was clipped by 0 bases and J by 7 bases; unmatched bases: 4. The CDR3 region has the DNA TGTGCCAGCAGTTACTCCCGGACAGGGTTTGAAGCTTTCTTT. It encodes CASSYSRTGFEAFF.

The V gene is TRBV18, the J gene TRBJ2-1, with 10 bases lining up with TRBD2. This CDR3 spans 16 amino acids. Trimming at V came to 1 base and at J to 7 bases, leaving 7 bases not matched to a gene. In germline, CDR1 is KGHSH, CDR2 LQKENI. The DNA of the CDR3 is TGTGCCAGCTCACCACGGTCTAGCGGGAGTGGTAATGAGCAGTTCTTC. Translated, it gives CASSPRSSGSGNEQFF.